The clone carrying this T cell receptor beta chain has a handful of counts. Its antigen is as yet unknown. This CDR3 spans 16 amino acids. Looked up from germline, CDR1 is SGHNT and CDR2 is YYREEE (reference sequence). V lost 0 bases to trimming and J lost 0 bases; unmatched junction nucleotides: 5. Peripheral blood genomic DNA, not sorted cells or RNA, was the template. This specimen comes from a study of T cell repertoires in aging, cancer and after chemotherapy. Study-wide context: Over several months to years, re-sampled healthy donor repertoires clearly shared clones. The study's findings and limits: Median generation probability rose over the chemotherapy interval in each cancer cohort, suggesting rebound thymic output.

Rearranged V-D-J TRB sequences were amplified with a mixed TRB-A/B primer pool. TCRdb reanalysed the multiplex PCR reads using MiXCR and keeps one entry per CDR3 protein. The sample contains roughly 5,000 distinct CDR3 sequences, approximately 22% of which appear only once. This TCR derives from a human donor in good health. The donor label of this sample is uncertain. Sequencing input: blood. The chain uses TRBV5-4 and TRBJ1-2; 7 nucleotides agree with TRBD1. The CDR3 protein is CASSLGGDRSNYGYTF. The CDR3 bases are TGTGCCAGCAGCTTGGGAGGGGACAGATCTAACTATGGCTACACCTTC.